This T cell receptor (beta chain) appears in the sequencing data of a study of beta chain features in type 1 diabetes. General study findings and limits: All four CD4+ subsets of Type 1 diabetes patients contained TCRB CDR3s that were moderately but significantly shorter. The influence of HLA type on TCRB rearrangement stayed undetermined.

A CD45RO/CCR7/CD25/CD127/CD95/CD27 panel sorted naive, central memory, regulatory and stem cell-like memory CD4+ cells. All sorted populations exceeded 98% purity. This clone was seen a few times. Antigen: not known. cDNA synthesis used the whole RNA isolate, giving expressed TCRB sequences. Some clones are missing from TCRdb's copy, which holds only in-frame ones; the method was immunoSEQ multiplex PCR. This sample carries around 310,000 clones, about 13% of them seen once, and the ten largest clones take roughly 0.015%. The length of the CDR3 is 13 residues. Germline V gene data show CDR1 as GTSNPN and CDR2 as SVGIG (reference sequence). V lost 2 bases to trimming and J lost 8 bases, with 13 bases between them.

The receptor comes from a woman between 18 and 29 years old with type 1 diabetes. The material sequenced was naive CD4+ T cells from blood. The chain joins TRBV30 to TRBJ2-1; D uncertain. This CDR3 reads CAWSTLRIDEQFF. CDR3 nucleotide sequence: TGTGCCTGGAGTACTCTCAGGATAGATGAGCAGTTCTTC.